This T cell receptor (beta chain) came from a study of identical twins (dated by TCRdb to about 2016). In terms of the full investigation: The study deep-sequenced TCR alpha and beta repertoires from monozygotic twins, unrelated adults of various ages and cord blood to test whether fetal clonotypes persist. To rule out contamination, the twin experiments were replicated at different times with different library preparation protocols. The investigation overall reported the following: In beta out-of-frame sequences, excess twin sharing was weaker, because having fewer shared sequences lowered the signal-to-noise ratio. Compared with coincidental sharing between unrelated individuals, an excess of low generation-probability sequences was observed among out-of-frame TCR alpha sequences shared between twins. Abundant cord blood beta clonotypes carried fewer insertions; young adult naive repertoires showed a weaker similar trend, while memory repertoires showed none. In monozygotic twins, recombination models systematically underestimated out-of-frame TCR alpha sharing, but the models matched the sharing seen between unrelated individuals. Zero-insertion analyses could be partly confounded by invariant T cells such as MAIT and iNKT, although diverse VJ usage argued against such confounding for most clonotypes. Because the same donors could not be followed over many years, the conclusions relied on cross-sectional statistical analysis.

This clonotype was picked up a small number of times. It has no known antigen specificity. Base quality data are lacking; no much larger clone is found one base away. Receptor libraries were prepared by 5' RACE. This sample was sequenced with an Illumina HiSeq 2000. Template switching introduced a universal primer binding site; the final cDNA contained a unique molecular identifier, enabling accurate counting of TCR cDNA molecules. Specific primers in the conserved constant-segment region were used to synthesize first-strand cDNA for TCR alpha and beta chains. To control for contamination, every cDNA library carried two barcodes: a SMART-Mk sample barcode plus Illumina barcodes. TruSeq adapter sequences along with Illumina sample barcodes were introduced in two successive PCR steps. The TCR alpha and beta cDNA libraries were sequenced on the Illumina HiSeq platform using custom primers. From the authors' description of their analysis: Raw reads were processed with MiGEC to extract unique molecular identifiers, and MiXCR was used to determine CDR3 positions. For each individual, recombination models were inferred using an EM algorithm with the repgenHMM and IGoR tools. Shared clonotype analysis was performed with the tcR package in R, normalizing sharing by the product of cloneset sizes. To study raw recombination free of thymic and clonal selection effects, out-of-frame nonproductive sequences were analyzed. The public reads were reanalyzed by TCRdb: fastp trimming at Q25, MiXCR alignment, in-frame beta chains only. Every entry covers one CDR3 protein and lists the most common genes and DNA from its rows. The V and J calls follow TCRdb's processing rather than the paper's. The sample profile shows about 1.7 million distinct CDR3 sequences; around 33% of them were found once. Jointly, the top ten make up 0.27% of the sample.

CDR1 and CDR2, looked up from the germline V gene, are SNHLY and FYNNEI. Measured from the cysteine to the phenylalanine, the CDR3 is 12 residues long. The retained sequence is limited to the CDR3, 36 bases, with the frame set at the first base. The junction shows trimming of 3 bases on V and 3 bases on J, plus 5 bases between the germline ends. Every donor in the study was a healthy Caucasian. The sequencing sample was made of cord blood. This sequence was found in a newborn girl in good health. The rearrangement combines TRBV2 with TRBJ1-2; the D gene lacks a confident call. The base sequence is TGTGCCAGCAGTGAGGAGGACTATGGCTACACCTTC. Its protein reads: CASSEEDYGYTF.